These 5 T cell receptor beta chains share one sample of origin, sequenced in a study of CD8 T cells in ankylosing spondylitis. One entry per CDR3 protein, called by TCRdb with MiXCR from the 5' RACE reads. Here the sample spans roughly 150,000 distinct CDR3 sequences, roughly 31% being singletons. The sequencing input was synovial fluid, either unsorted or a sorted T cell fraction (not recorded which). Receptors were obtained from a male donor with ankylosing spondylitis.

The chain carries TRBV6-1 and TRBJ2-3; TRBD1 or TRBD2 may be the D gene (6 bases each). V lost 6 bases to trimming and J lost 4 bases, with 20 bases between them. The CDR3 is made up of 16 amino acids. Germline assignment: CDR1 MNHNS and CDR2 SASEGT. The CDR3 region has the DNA TGTGCCAGCAGCCTACTAGCCGGGGGCGTAGCAGATACGCAGTATTTT. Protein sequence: CASSLLAGGVADTQYF.

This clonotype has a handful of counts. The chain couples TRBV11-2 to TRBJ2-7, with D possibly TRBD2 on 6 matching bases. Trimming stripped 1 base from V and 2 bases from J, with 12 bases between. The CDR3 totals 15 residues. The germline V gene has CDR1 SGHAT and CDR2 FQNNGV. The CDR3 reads CASSLGGGAPYEQYF. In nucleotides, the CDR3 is TGTGCCAGCAGCTTAGGAGGAGGGGCCCCCTACGAGCAGTACTTC.

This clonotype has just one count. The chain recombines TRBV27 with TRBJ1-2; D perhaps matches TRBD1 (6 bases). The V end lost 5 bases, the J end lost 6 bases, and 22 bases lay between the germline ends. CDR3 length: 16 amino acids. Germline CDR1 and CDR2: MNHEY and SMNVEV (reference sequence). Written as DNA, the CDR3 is TGTGCCAGCAGTCCAGACCGGGACACGGGTTTGCATGGCTACACCTTC. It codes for CASSPDRDTGLHGYTF.

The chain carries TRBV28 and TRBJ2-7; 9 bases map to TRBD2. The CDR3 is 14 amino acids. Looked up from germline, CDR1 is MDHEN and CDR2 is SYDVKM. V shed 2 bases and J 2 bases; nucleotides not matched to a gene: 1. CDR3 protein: CASSLPSGTYEQYF. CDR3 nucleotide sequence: TGTGCCAGCAGTTTACCTAGCGGGACCTACGAGCAGTACTTC.

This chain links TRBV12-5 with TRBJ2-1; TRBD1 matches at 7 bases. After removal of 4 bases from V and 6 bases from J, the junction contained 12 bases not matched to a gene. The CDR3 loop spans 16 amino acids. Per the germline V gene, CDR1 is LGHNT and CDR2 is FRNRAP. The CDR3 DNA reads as TGTGCTAGTGGTTCCGGCGACAGGGTGTCTACCAATGAGCAGTTCTTC. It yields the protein CASGSGDRVSTNEQFF.